One and the same sample provided the 31 T cell receptor beta chains below, sequenced in a study of shared clonotypes between healthy human individuals. Profiling relied on immunoSEQ multiplex PCR, and the TCRdb table lists in-frame clones only, not all of them. In the table there are more than 2 million clones, 95% of which are singletons. The sample comprised naive CD4+ T cells sorted from blood. Subset indicated: CD45RA+ positively selected. The receptors derive from a man younger than 30 in good health.

V gene TRBV5-6 combines with J gene TRBJ2-5; 10 bases agree with TRBD1. CDR3 size: 15 residues. Per germline, CDR1 SGHDT and CDR2 YYEEEE. Trimming took 1 base from V and 3 from J; bases not matched to a gene: 3. As DNA, the CDR3 is TGTGCCAGCAGCTTGCGACAGGGGGCAAAAGAGACCCAGTACTTC. Translated: CASSLRQGAKETQYF.

About this clone itself: Other DNA sequences within the sample encode an identical CDR3. The rearrangement links TRBV5-1 to TRBJ2-3, with TRBD1 as a possible D gene (6 bases). The germline V gene has CDR1 SGHRS and CDR2 YFSETQ. CDR3 length: 14 residues. Trimming left V 2 bases short and J 1 base short, with 8 bases between. The CDR3: CASSLRQGTDTQYF. The CDR3 bases are TGCGCCAGCAGCTTAAGACAGGGCACAGATACGCAGTATTTT.

The chain couples TRBV6-5 to TRBJ2-7; the D gene is possibly TRBD2 (6 bases). Germline lookup yields CDR1 MNHEY and CDR2 SVGAGI. CDR3 length: 13 amino acids. V was cut by 6 bases and J by 2 bases, with 11 bases left in between. CDR3 in amino acids: CASSSTRAYEQYF. The CDR3 DNA follows: TGTGCCAGCAGCTCGACTAGGGCCTACGAGCAGTACTTC.

This clone was seen just once. The chain employs TRBV5-1 and TRBJ1-1; D is unclear. Germline CDR1 and CDR2: SGHRS and YFSETQ. This CDR3 has 17 amino acids. V lost 0 bases and J lost 4, with 19 bases in between. The CDR3 bases are TGCGCCAGCAGCTTGGGAAAAGACGGACTGAGAGGCACTGAAGCTTTCTTT. Protein: CASSLGKDGLRGTEAFF.

The V gene is TRBV7-9, the J gene TRBJ2-5; the match to TRBD1 covers 8 bases. V was pared by 3 bases and J by 2 bases, with 5 bases of the junction left unmatched. The CDR3 runs 15 residues. Germline V gives CDR1 SEHNR, CDR2 FQNEAQ (reference sequence). The CDR3 sequence is CASSFRTGRQETQYF. CDR3 DNA: TGTGCCAGCAGCTTTCGGACAGGGAGGCAAGAGACCCAGTACTTC.

The chain joins TRBV19 to TRBJ1-5; 7 bases match TRBD1. The trim removed 5 bases at V and 5 bases at J, leaving 6 bases unmatched. CDR1 is LNHDA and CDR2 is SQIVND in the germline V gene (reference sequence). The CDR3 covers 14 residues. This chain's CDR3 is CASSLGTDYQPQHF. The CDR3 coding sequence is TGTGCCAGTAGTCTAGGGACAGACTATCAGCCCCAGCATTTT.

The chain combines TRBV9 with TRBJ2-3; 12 nucleotides match TRBD2. Germline trimming cut 0 bases from V and 4 bases from J; bases unmatched to any gene: 6. The CDR3 has 17 amino acids. Germline V gene data show CDR1 as SGDLS and CDR2 as YYNGEE. The CDR3 region has the DNA TGTGCCAGCAGCGTAGTTCCTAGCGGGAGGGGGGCAGATACGCAGTATTTT. It specifies CASSVVPSGRGADTQYF.

The chain combines TRBV5-4 with TRBJ2-7, with D possibly TRBD2 on 6 matching bases. V lost 4 bases and J lost 0, with 11 bases in between. Germline V lookup: CDR1 SGHNT, CDR2 YYREEE (reference sequence). The CDR3 sequence is 14 residues long. In DNA, the CDR3 is TGTGCCAGCAGCCCTGGGGGGAACTCCTACGAGCAGTACTTC. It encodes CASSPGGNSYEQYF.

Remarks on this clone: This same CDR3 is encoded by further DNA sequences in the sample. The chain recombines TRBV7-2 with TRBJ1-2, with D unclear. Looked up from germline, CDR1 is SGHTA and CDR2 is FQGNSA. This CDR3 has 14 residues. The V gene lost 1 base and the J gene lost 4 bases, with 10 bases spanning the gap. The CDR3 here is CASSLVRAGYGYTF. The CDR3 DNA reads as TGTGCCAGCAGCTTAGTCCGGGCGGGCTATGGCTACACCTTC.

The rearrangement links TRBV7-9 to TRBJ2-2; D might be TRBD1 (5 bases). The V end was cut by 4 bases, the J end by 1 base, with 16 bases between. The V gene's germline CDR1 is SEHNR and CDR2 FQNEAQ (reference sequence). The length of the CDR3 is 17 residues. The chain's CDR3 is CASSSRGGTGNTGELFF. The CDR3 bases are TGTGCCAGCAGCTCTAGGGGTGGTACAGGGAACACCGGGGAGCTGTTTTTT.

The chain combines TRBV9 with TRBJ2-2; 8 nucleotides match TRBD1. Germline V gives CDR1 SGDLS, CDR2 YYNGEE. This CDR3 is built from 15 residues. The junction had 6 bases not matched to a gene; V was cut back by 3 bases and J by 5 bases. For the CDR3, the DNA is TGTGCCAGCAGCGCCGGACAGGGCTGGACCGGGGAGCTGTTTTTT. It yields the protein CASSAGQGWTGELFF.

The chain carries TRBV19 and TRBJ2-6; possibly TRBD1 for D (6 bases). Germline-derived CDR1 and CDR2 are LNHDA and SQIVND (reference sequence). The germline V and J ends were trimmed by 5 bases and 4 bases, with 15 bases remaining between them. CDR3 length: 16 residues. CDR3 sequence: CASSLSPGAGANVLTF. CDR3 DNA sequence: TGTGCCAGTAGTCTGTCACCAGGGGCCGGGGCCAACGTCCTGACTTTC.

This sequence joins TRBV5-1 and TRBJ2-2; 10 nucleotides align to TRBD1. This CDR3 spans 15 amino acids. Germline V gives CDR1 SGHRS, CDR2 YFSETQ. Trimming at V came to 3 bases and at J to 5 bases, leaving 4 bases not matched to a gene. The CDR3 DNA reads as TGCGCCAGCAGCTCGACGGGACAGGGGACCGGGGAGCTGTTTTTT. Its protein is CASSSTGQGTGELFF.

This clone was counted between two and nine times. Other DNA sequences within the sample encode an identical CDR3. The CDR3 coding sequence is TGCGCCAGCAGCTTGGGGGTCACCGGGGAGCTGTTTTTT. Protein: CASSLGVTGELFF. This sequence joins TRBV5-1 and TRBJ2-2, with D unclear. The length of the CDR3 is 13 residues. V lost 0 bases to trimming and J lost 4 bases, with 4 bases between them. From germline, CDR1 is SGHRS and CDR2 YFSETQ.

The rearrangement joins TRBV4-1 to TRBJ1-2; D gene unclear. Trimming removed 0 bases from V and 6 bases from J, with 17 bases in between. The CDR3 runs 16 residues. Germline V gene sequence: CDR1 MGHRA, CDR2 YSYEKL. CDR3 residues: CASSQDQGQAFDGYTF. The CDR3 DNA follows: TGCGCCAGCAGCCAAGATCAAGGGCAGGCCTTTGATGGCTACACCTTC.

This chain links TRBV5-1 with TRBJ1-6; D unresolved. CDR1 is SGHRS and CDR2 is YFSETQ in the germline V gene. V was pared by 1 base and J by 9 bases, with 11 bases between. This CDR3 contains 14 residues. CDR3 loop: CASSLQVTGSPLHF. The CDR3 DNA reads as TGCGCCAGCAGCTTGCAAGTTACGGGTTCACCCCTCCACTTT.

V is TRBV23-1 and J is TRBJ2-4, with D perhaps TRBD1 (5 bases). TRBV23-1 is an ORF, and what it does is uncertain. Trimming shortened V by 9 bases and J by 1 base, and 16 bases separated the two germline ends. The CDR3 contains 15 residues. The CDR3 here is CARGDWSYAKNIQYF. In nucleotides, the CDR3 is TGCGCCAGAGGGGATTGGAGCTATGCCAAAAACATTCAGTACTTC.

J is TRBJ2-3 and V is TRBV10-2; 9 bases match TRBD2. The CDR3 has 15 amino acids. With 2 bases clipped from V and 3 bases from J, the junction kept 3 bases outside the gene matches. In germline, CDR1 is WSHSY, CDR2 SAAADI. CDR3: CASSEVAGVTDTQYF. The CDR3 nucleotides are TGCGCCAGCAGTGAGGTAGCGGGGGTGACAGATACGCAGTATTTT.

The chain employs TRBV19 and TRBJ1-2, with no clear D. The V gene lost 1 base and the J gene lost 8 bases, with 11 bases spanning the gap. The CDR3 sequence is 13 residues long. Germline CDR1 is LNHDA and CDR2 is SQIVND (reference sequence). As DNA, the CDR3 is TGTGCCAGTAGTATAGCGCCTTCGAGCGGCTACACCTTC. This translates into CASSIAPSSGYTF.

This sequence joins TRBV30 and TRBJ2-4; D is perhaps TRBD1 or TRBD2 (7 bases each). The CDR3 spans 11 residues. V lost 4 bases and J lost 8, with 9 bases in between. The V gene's germline CDR1 is GTSNPN and CDR2 SVGIG (reference sequence). CDR3 in DNA: TGTGCCTGGACAGGGGGGGACATTCAGTACTTC. Its protein is CAWTGGDIQYF.

Only one count was recorded for this clone. The gene calls are TRBV25-1 and TRBJ2-3, with 7 bases that match TRBD2. V was clipped by 6 bases and J by 1 base; unmatched bases: 4. Germline CDR1 MGHDK, CDR2 SYGVNS. The length of the CDR3 is 14 residues. The CDR3 is CASSLAAGTDTQYF. CDR3 nucleotides: TGTGCCAGCAGCCTAGCGGCCGGCACAGATACGCAGTATTTT.

This chain joins TRBV5-5 and TRBJ2-3; the D gene could be TRBD1 or TRBD2 (5 bases each). This CDR3 spans 15 amino acids. V lost 1 base, J lost 9 bases, and 18 bases lay in between. CDR1 and CDR2 (germline): SGHKS, YYEKEE (reference sequence). CDR3 sequence: CASSLTVGVQSTQYF. In DNA form, the CDR3 reads TGTGCCAGCAGCTTGACAGTGGGGGTCCAGTCCACGCAGTATTTT.

The genes are TRBV7-9 and TRBJ2-5; 9 bases line up with TRBD1. The CDR3 is 14 residues long. V shed 5 bases, J shed 3 bases, and the junction held 4 bases outside the gene matches. From germline, CDR1 is SEHNR and CDR2 FQNEAQ (reference sequence). CDR3 in DNA: TGTGCCAGCAGCCTAGGGACAGGGAAAGAGACCCAGTACTTC. It yields the protein CASSLGTGKETQYF.

The CDR3 DNA sequence: TGTGCCAGCTCACCAATAAAGGGGACAGATACGCAGTATTTT. This codes for CASSPIKGTDTQYF. The genes are TRBV18 and TRBJ2-3; a weak D match, TRBD1 (5 bases). CDR1 KGHSH and CDR2 LQKENI come from the germline V gene. The ends were cut back, 2 bases at V and 3 bases at J, with 9 bases in the middle. The CDR3 has 14 residues.

V is TRBV19 and J is TRBJ2-7; possible D gene TRBD2, 7 bases. The CDR3 extends over 11 amino acids. Germline CDR1 and CDR2: LNHDA and SQIVND (reference sequence). The V and J ends lost 8 bases and 5 bases respectively, with 10 bases between them. The CDR3 is CASSGGHEQYF. The DNA of the CDR3 is TGTGCCAGTTCCGGGGGGCACGAGCAGTACTTC.

In this sample, this clone turned up a few times. The chain carries TRBV6-1 and TRBJ1-1, with TRBD1 as a possible D gene (6 bases). The CDR3 has 13 amino acids. From germline, CDR1 is MNHNS and CDR2 SASEGT. Trimming pared 5 bases from V and 1 base from J, leaving 8 bases between. CDR3 nucleotide sequence: TGTGCCAGCAGTTCGGACAGGAACACTGAAGCTTTCTTT. Translated: CASSSDRNTEAFF.

The rearrangement links TRBV10-2 to TRBJ2-1; 8 bases line up with TRBD2. This CDR3 region has 16 residues. CDR1 and CDR2 (germline): WSHSY, SAAADI. V was clipped by 8 bases and J by 7 bases; unmatched bases: 16. CDR3 DNA: TGCGCCAGCGCCGGGACTAGGAGGGGCATGGGGAATGAGCAGTTCTTC. Amino acids: CASAGTRRGMGNEQFF.

This chain connects TRBV7-8 to TRBJ1-4, with a possible D match to TRBD1 (5 bases). The germline V gene encodes CDR1 SGHVS and CDR2 FQNEAQ. Deletions cut 5 bases from V and 10 bases from J, with 14 bases between. This CDR3 contains 13 residues. CDR3 amino acids: CASSGRAGSKLFF. The DNA of the CDR3 is TGTGCCAGCAGCGGGCGGGCAGGGTCAAAACTGTTTTTT.

The chain recombines TRBV5-5 with TRBJ2-7, with TRBD1 matching over 12 bases. CDR1 and CDR2 (germline): SGHKS, YYEKEE (reference sequence). The V gene end was trimmed by 4 bases and the J gene end by 3 bases; junction bases not matched to a gene: 5. The CDR3 extends over 15 amino acids. The CDR3 region is CASSAGTGGYYEQYF. For the CDR3, the DNA is TGTGCCAGCAGCGCCGGGACAGGGGGCTACTACGAGCAGTACTTC.

This chain uses TRBV6-5 with TRBJ2-7; unclear D gene. Germline-derived CDR1 and CDR2 are MNHEY and SVGAGI. The CDR3 spans 11 residues. V was cut by 6 bases and J by 6 bases, with 9 bases left in between. CDR3 nucleotides: TGTGCCAGCAGGGAGCTTGGCGAGCAGTACTTC. Its protein product is CASRELGEQYF.

V usage is TRBV7-9 and J usage is TRBJ2-7; no clear D. The V end was cut by 1 base, the J end by 0 bases, with 10 bases between. Germline-derived CDR1 and CDR2 are SEHNR and FQNEAQ (reference sequence). This CDR3 region has 15 residues. Here the CDR3 reads CASSLGGQSSYEQYF. Here the CDR3 DNA reads TGTGCCAGCAGCTTAGGGGGTCAGAGCTCCTACGAGCAGTACTTC. The full variable domain, completed using reference TRBV7-9 and TRBJ2-7, is DTGVSQNPRHKITKRGQNVTFRCDPISEHNRLYWYRQTLGQGPEFLTYFQNEAQLEKSRLLSDRFSAERPKGSFSTLEIQRTEQGDSAMYLCASSLGGQSSYEQYFGPGTRLTVT.